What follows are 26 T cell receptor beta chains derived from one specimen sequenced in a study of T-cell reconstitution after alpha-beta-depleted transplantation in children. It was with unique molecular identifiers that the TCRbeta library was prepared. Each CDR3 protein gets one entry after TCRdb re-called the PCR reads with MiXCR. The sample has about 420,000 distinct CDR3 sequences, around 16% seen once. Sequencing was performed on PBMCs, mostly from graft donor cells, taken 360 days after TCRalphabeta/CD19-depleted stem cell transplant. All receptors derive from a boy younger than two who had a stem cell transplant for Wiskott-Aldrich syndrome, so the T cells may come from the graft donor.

The DNA for the CDR3 is TGCGCCAGCAGCTTGGGATTTATGGATACGCAGTATTTT. Amino acids: CASSLGFMDTQYF. V gene TRBV5-1 combines with J gene TRBJ2-3; no clear D. The germline CDR1 and CDR2 sequences are SGHRS and YFSETQ. There are 13 residues in the CDR3. V was clipped by 0 bases and J by 6 bases, with 8 bases between them.

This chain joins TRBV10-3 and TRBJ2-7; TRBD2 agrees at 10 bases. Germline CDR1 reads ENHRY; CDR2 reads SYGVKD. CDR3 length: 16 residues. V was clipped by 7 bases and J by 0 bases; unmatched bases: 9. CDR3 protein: CAITARRLAGSYEQYF. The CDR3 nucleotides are TGTGCCATCACTGCCCGCCGACTAGCGGGCTCCTACGAGCAGTACTTC.

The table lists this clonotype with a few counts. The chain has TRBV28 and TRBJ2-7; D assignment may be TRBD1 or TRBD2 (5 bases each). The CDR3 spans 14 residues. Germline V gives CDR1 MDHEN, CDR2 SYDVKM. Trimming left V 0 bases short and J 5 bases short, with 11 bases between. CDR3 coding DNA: TGTGCCAGCAGTTTATGGAGGGGTGGCAACGAGCAGTACTTC. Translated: CASSLWRGGNEQYF.

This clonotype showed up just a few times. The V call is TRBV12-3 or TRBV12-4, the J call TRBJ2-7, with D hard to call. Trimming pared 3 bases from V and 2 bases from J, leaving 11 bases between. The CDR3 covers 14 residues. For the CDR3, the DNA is TGTGCCAGCAGTTTGAACGGACGTACCTACGAGCAGTACTTC. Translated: CASSLNGRTYEQYF.

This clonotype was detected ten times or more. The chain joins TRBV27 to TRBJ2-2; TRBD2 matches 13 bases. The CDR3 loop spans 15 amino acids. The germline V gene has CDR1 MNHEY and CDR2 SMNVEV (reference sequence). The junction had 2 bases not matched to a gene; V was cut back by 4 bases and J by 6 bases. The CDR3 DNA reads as TGTGCCAGCAGTTGGACTAGCGGGAGAGCCGGGGAGCTGTTTTTT. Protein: CASSWTSGRAGELFF.

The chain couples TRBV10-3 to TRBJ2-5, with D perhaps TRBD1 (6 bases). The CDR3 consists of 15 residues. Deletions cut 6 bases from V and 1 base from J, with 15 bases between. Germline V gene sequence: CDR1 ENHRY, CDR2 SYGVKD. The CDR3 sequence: CAISAITGFQETQYF. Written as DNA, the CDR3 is TGTGCCATCAGCGCCATCACAGGGTTCCAAGAGACCCAGTACTTC.

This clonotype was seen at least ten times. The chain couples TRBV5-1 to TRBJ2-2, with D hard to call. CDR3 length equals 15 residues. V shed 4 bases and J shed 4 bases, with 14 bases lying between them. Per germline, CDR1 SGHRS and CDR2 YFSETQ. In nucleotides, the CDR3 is TGCGCCAGCAGCAAAATGGTCGGAAGCACCGGGGAGCTGTTTTTT. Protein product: CASSKMVGSTGELFF.

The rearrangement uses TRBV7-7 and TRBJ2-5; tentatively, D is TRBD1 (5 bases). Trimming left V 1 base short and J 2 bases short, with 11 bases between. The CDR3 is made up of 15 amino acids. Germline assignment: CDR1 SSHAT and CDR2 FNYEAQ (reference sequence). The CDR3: CASSLGGPSQETQYF. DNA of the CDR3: TGTGCCAGCAGCTTAGGGGGCCCCTCTCAAGAGACCCAGTACTTC.

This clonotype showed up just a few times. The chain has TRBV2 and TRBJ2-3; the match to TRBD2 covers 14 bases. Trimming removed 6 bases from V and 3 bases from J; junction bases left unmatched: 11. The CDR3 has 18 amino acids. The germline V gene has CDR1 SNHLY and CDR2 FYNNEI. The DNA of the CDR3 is TGTGCCAGCAGCCGTTCCCGACTAGCGGGAGGGAGGACAGATACGCAGTATTTT. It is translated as CASSRSRLAGGRTDTQYF.

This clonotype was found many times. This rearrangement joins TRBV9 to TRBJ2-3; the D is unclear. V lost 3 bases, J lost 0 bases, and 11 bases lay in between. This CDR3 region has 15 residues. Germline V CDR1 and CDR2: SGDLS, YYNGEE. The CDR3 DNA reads TGTGCCAGCAGCGAGGATCCGACTAGCACAGATACGCAGTATTTT. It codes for CASSEDPTSTDTQYF.

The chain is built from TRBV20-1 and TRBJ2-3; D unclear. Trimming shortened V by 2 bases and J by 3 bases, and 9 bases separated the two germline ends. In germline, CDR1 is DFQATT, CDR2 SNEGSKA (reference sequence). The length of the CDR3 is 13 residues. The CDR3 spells CSARRFVTDTQYF. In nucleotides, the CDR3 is TGCAGTGCTAGAAGGTTCGTGACAGATACGCAGTATTTT.

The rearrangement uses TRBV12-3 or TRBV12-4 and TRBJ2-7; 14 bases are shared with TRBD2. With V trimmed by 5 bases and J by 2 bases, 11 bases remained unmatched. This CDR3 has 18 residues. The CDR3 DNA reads TGTGCCAGCAGTCCTTGGGCGACTAGCGGGAGGGCCGCCTACGAGCAGTACTTC. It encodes CASSPWATSGRAAYEQYF.

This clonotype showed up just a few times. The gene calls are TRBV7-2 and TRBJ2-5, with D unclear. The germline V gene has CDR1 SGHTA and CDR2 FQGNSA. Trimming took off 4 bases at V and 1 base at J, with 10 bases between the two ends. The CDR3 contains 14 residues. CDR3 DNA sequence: TGTGCCAGCAGCTCCTTTCGGCCCCAAGAGACCCAGTACTTC. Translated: CASSSFRPQETQYF.

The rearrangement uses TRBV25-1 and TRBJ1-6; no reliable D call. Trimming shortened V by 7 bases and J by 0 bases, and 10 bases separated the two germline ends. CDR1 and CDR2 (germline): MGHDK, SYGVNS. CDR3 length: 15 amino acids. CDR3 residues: CASTATDSYNSPLHF. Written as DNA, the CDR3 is TGTGCCAGCACCGCCACGGACTCCTATAATTCACCCCTCCACTTT.

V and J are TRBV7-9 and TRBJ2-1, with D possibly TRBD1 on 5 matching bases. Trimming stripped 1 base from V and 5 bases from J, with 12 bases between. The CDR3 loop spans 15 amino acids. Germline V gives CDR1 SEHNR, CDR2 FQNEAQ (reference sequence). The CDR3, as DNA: TGTGCCAGCAGCTTAGAGCATTGGGGCGACAATGAGCAGTTCTTC. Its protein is CASSLEHWGDNEQFF.

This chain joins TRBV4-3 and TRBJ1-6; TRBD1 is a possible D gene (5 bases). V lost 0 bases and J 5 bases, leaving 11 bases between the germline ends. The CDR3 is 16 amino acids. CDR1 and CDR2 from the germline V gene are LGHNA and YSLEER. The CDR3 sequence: CASSQEGTVDNSPLHF. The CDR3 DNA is TGCGCCAGCAGCCAAGAAGGGACGGTAGATAATTCACCCCTCCACTTT.

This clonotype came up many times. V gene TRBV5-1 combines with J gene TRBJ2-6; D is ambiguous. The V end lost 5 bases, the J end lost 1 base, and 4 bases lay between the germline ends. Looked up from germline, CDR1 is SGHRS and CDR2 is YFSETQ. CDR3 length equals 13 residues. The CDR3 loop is CASRVSGANVLTF. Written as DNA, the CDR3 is TGCGCCAGCAGGGTGTCTGGGGCCAACGTCCTGACTTTC. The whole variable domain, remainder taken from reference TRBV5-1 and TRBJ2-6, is KAGVTQTPRYLIKTRGQQVTLSCSPISGHRSVSWYQQTPGQGLQFLFEYFSETQRNKGNFPGRFSGRQFSNSRSEMNVSTLELGDSALYLCASRVSGANVLTFGAGSRLTVL.

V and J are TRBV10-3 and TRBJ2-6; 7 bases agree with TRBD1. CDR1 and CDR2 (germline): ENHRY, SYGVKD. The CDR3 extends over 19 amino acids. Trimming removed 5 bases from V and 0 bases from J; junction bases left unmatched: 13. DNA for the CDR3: TGTGCCATCAGTCCCAGGCCAGGGGGTGGCTTCTCTGGGGCCAACGTCCTGACTTTC. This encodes CAISPRPGGGFSGANVLTF.

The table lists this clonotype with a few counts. Written as DNA, the CDR3 is TGCAGTGGCGACTGGCTCGACACAGATACGCAGTATTTT. Translation gives CSGDWLDTDTQYF. The chain is built from TRBV20-1 and TRBJ2-3, with D uncertain. The CDR3 is made up of 13 amino acids. CDR1 is DFQATT and CDR2 is SNEGSKA in the germline V gene (reference sequence). Trimming cost V 7 bases and J 2 bases, with 13 bases left between them.

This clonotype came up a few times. Here the CDR3 reads CASSLAVWTSGNEQFF. The DNA for the CDR3 is TGTGCCAGCAGTCTAGCGGTTTGGACTAGCGGGAATGAGCAGTTCTTC. This chain joins TRBV27 and TRBJ2-1; 11 bases map to TRBD2. The germline V gene encodes CDR1 MNHEY and CDR2 SMNVEV (reference sequence). The V and J ends lost 5 bases and 7 bases, in that order; junction bases with no gene match: 10. The CDR3 loop spans 16 amino acids.

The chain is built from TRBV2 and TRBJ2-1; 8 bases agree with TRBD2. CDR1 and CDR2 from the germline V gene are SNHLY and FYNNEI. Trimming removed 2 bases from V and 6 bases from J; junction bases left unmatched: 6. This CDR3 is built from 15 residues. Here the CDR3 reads CASSETGLEGNEQFF. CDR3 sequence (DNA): TGTGCCAGCAGTGAAACGGGACTAGAGGGCAATGAGCAGTTCTTC.

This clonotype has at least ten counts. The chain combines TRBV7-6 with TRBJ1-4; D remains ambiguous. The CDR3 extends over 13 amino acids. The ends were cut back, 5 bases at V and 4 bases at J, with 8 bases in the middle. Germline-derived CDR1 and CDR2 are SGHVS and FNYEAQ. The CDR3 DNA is TGTGCCAGCAGCCGACGGGTTAATGAAAAACTGTTTTTT. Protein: CASSRRVNEKLFF. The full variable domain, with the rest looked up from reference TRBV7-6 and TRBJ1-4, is GAGVSQSPRYKVTKRGQDVALRCDPISGHVSLYWYRQALGQGPEFLTYFNYEAQQDKSGLPNDRFSAERPEGSISTLTIQRTEQRDSAMYRCASSRRVNEKLFFGSGTQLSVL.

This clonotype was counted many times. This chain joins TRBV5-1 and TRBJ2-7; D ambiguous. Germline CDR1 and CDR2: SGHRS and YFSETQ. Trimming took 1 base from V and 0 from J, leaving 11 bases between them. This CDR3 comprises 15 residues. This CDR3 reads CASSLHPPSSYEQYF. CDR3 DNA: TGCGCCAGCAGCTTGCACCCCCCGAGCTCCTACGAGCAGTACTTC.

CDR3 sequence (DNA): TGTGCCAGCAGCTTGGGCAGGGGGCACGACATTCAGTACTTC. Protein sequence: CASSLGRGHDIQYF. The chain has TRBV5-6 and TRBJ2-4, with 8 bases identical to TRBD1. Unmatched junction bases numbered 4, after V lost 0 bases and J lost 8 bases. The CDR3 is made up of 14 amino acids. CDR1 and CDR2 (germline): SGHDT, YYEEEE. Using reference TRBV5-6 and TRBJ2-4 for the parts outside the CDR3, the full variable domain is DAGVTQSPTHLIKTRGQQVTLRCSPKSGHDTVSWYQQALGQGPQFIFQYYEEEERQRGNFPDRFSGHQFPNYSSELNVNALLLGDSALYLCASSLGRGHDIQYFGAGTRLSVL.

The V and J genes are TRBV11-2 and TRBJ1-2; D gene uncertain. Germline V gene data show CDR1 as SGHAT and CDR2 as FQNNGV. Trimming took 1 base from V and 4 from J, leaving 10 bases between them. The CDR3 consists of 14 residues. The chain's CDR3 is CASSLGPGSYGYTF. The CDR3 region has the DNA TGTGCCAGCAGCTTAGGTCCGGGGAGCTATGGCTACACCTTC. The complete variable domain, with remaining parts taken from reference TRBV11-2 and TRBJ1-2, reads EAGVAQSPRYKIIEKRQSVAFWCNPISGHATLYWYQQILGQGPKLLIQFQNNGVVDDSQLPKDRFSAERLKGVDSTLKIQPAKLEDSAVYLCASSLGPGSYGYTFGSGTRLTVV.

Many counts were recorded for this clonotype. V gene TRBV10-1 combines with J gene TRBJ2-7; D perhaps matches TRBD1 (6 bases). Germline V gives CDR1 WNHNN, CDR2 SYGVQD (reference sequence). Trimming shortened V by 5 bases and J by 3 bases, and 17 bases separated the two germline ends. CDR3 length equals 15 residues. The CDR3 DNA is TGCGCCAGCAGTAAACGGACAGCGAACGTCTACGAGCAGTACTTC. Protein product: CASSKRTANVYEQYF.